What follows describes a single T cell receptor (beta chain). Its antigen remains unknown. This sample was included in a study of T cell repertoires in aging, cancer and after chemotherapy. General study results and limits: Rebound thymic output was suggested by rising median generation probability during chemotherapy in each cancer cohort.

Multiplex touch-down PCR with TRB-A/B primers amplified rearranged V-D-J TRB sequences. Each CDR3 protein gets one entry after TCRdb re-called the multiplex PCR reads with MiXCR. The data hold over 8,500 distinct CDR3 sequences, with approximately 25% observed a single time. Peripheral blood genomic DNA, not sorted cells or RNA, was the template. The CDR3 has 15 residues. With 3 bases removed from V and 0 bases from J, the gap between germline ends came to 12 bases. CDR1 is SGHRS and CDR2 is YFSETQ in the germline V gene. The sequenced sample was blood. This sequence joins TRBV5-1 and TRBJ1-1; unclear D gene. The clonotype was recovered from a human donor in good health. The CDR3: CASSSWTSMNTEAFF. CDR3 DNA: TGCGCCAGCAGCTCATGGACGTCTATGAACACTGAAGCTTTCTTT.